The rows below give T cell receptor beta chains drawn from one sample of a study of blood T cell repertoires in COVID-19. Produced via immunoSEQ multiplex PCR; TCRdb's table is partial and in-frame only. The sample consists of over 250,000 clones, about four fifths of them appearing once. Sequencing used peripheral blood. Every receptor here comes from a woman aged 45-59 years who had recovered from COVID-19. Both conserved end residues are part of each CDR3.

v_gene: TRBV7-8; CDR3aa: CASRMTGTYEQYF
v_gene: TRBV2; CDR3aa: CASRDRGSNQPQHF
v_gene: TRBV10-3; CDR3aa: CAISAQQGSQETQYF
v_gene: TRBV19; CDR3aa: CASSIGDRGRSQPQHF
v_gene: TRBV19; CDR3aa: CASSMGQGKNEQYF
v_gene: TRBV29-1; CDR3aa: CSVQGSNQPQHF
v_gene: TRBV28; CDR3aa: CASSFGLAGHQETQYF
v_gene: TRBV10-3; CDR3aa: CAISEVDRDQPQHF
v_gene: TRBV19; CDR3aa: CASSLRTGTSNQPQHF
v_gene: TRBV7-6; CDR3aa: CASSLSQGARGANVLTF
v_gene: TRBV4-3; CDR3aa: CASSQERQGLYTGELFF
v_gene: TRBV28; CDR3aa: CASSPDSYSGANVLTF
v_gene: TRBV7-2; CDR3aa: CASSLAGTSHDNEQFF
v_gene: TRBV6-2/TRBV6-3; CDR3aa: CASSYRTSGRRGETQYF
v_gene: TRBV6-5; CDR3aa: CASSSSAGGYEQYF
v_gene: TRBV27; CDR3aa: CASSLSLLQVGTEAFF
v_gene: TRBV27; CDR3aa: CASRLSIEYPYEQYF
v_gene: TRBV19; CDR3aa: CASREPSYGYTF
v_gene: TRBV18; CDR3aa: CASSPSRVTDTQYF
v_gene: TRBV5-1; CDR3aa: CASSLSKLYGYTF
v_gene: TRBV7-9; CDR3aa: CASSFRTSGRMHEQFF
v_gene: TRBV9; CDR3aa: CASSVGAGTYEQYF
v_gene: TRBV18; CDR3aa: CASSPGTSGTTSYNEQFF
v_gene: TRBV11-3; CDR3aa: CASSSHAGQLYGYTF
v_gene: TRBV11-2; CDR3aa: CASSLVSETGGYTF
v_gene: TRBV28; CDR3aa: CASSSGQGTDTQYF
v_gene: TRBV7-2; CDR3aa: CASSLGGAVGLEAFF
v_gene: TRBV18; CDR3aa: CASSPGGAQGGYEQYF
v_gene: TRBV12-5; CDR3aa: CASQLMANTEAFF
v_gene: TRBV5-1; CDR3aa: CASSLTGTGGEKEYF
v_gene: TRBV19; CDR3aa: CASSSWESSGYGYTF
v_gene: TRBV28; CDR3aa: CASSLQLRQGLLNTEAFF
v_gene: TRBV15; CDR3aa: CATSKNSHSGNTIYF
v_gene: TRBV7-2; CDR3aa: CASSFAASGSLRTDTQYF
v_gene: TRBV21-1; CDR3aa: CASSTTGGDEKLFF
v_gene: TRBV11-2; CDR3aa: CASSPGGTGVWETQYF
v_gene: TRBV28; CDR3aa: CASSLKLGLAANTGELFF
v_gene: TRBV19; CDR3aa: CASTTDRGYTF
v_gene: TRBV11-2; CDR3aa: CASSLSGQAVYEQYF
v_gene: TRBV27; CDR3aa: CASSLLGNEQYF
v_gene: TRBV6-1; CDR3aa: CASSEAERSPYGYTF
v_gene: TRBV19; CDR3aa: CASSSGKETQYF
v_gene: TRBV3-1/TRBV3-2; CDR3aa: CASSRGQGVGSYEQYF
v_gene: TRBV7-2; CDR3aa: CASSAGLAGAGNEQFF
v_gene: TRBV7-2; CDR3aa: CASSLAGGLSANYGYTF
v_gene: TRBV24-1; CDR3aa: CATSDPWAGEEQYF
v_gene: TRBV6-6; CDR3aa: CASSPGNYGYTF
v_gene: TRBV7-3; CDR3aa: CASSLTPTGATGELFF
v_gene: TRBV10-3; CDR3aa: CATAGQGPLGAFF
v_gene: TRBV5-1; CDR3aa: CASSFPSGSRNEQFF
v_gene: TRBV9; CDR3aa: CASSVAGDTNEKLFF